This passage covers 5 T cell receptor beta chains from one sample sequenced in a study of identical twins. TCRdb called the 5' RACE reads again in MiXCR, with one record for every CDR3 protein. The sample consists of 400,000 to 550,000 distinct CDR3 sequences, around 20% of them appearing once. This same sample was also part of a study on T cells expressing NK-cell markers.

Sequenced sample: CD4+ T cells sorted from blood. The receptors originated from a woman younger than 35 in good health.

This clonotype was counted only a few times. This chain uses TRBV6-1 with TRBJ1-1, with a possible D match to TRBD1 (6 bases). Deletions cut 6 bases from V and 6 bases from J, with 23 bases between. Germline values: CDR1 MNHNS, CDR2 SASEGT. The CDR3 has 16 residues. The CDR3 region is CASRPEMGGARSEAFF. The CDR3 DNA sequence: TGTGCCAGCAGACCCGAGATGGGGGGGGCGCGGTCTGAAGCTTTCTTT.

The chain employs TRBV2 and TRBJ1-2; tentative D call: TRBD1 (6 bases). CDR1 is SNHLY, CDR2 FYNNEI, per germline. The CDR3 loop spans 13 amino acids. V was trimmed by 4 bases and J by 8 bases, leaving 14 bases between them. The CDR3: CASSVDSSQGYTF. As DNA, the CDR3 is TGTGCCAGCAGTGTGGACAGTAGCCAAGGCTACACCTTC.

This clonotype was recorded at least ten times. The chain uses TRBV10-3 and TRBJ2-1; the match to TRBD1 covers 8 bases. V shed 6 bases and J 5 bases; nucleotides not matched to a gene: 6. The length of the CDR3 is 14 residues. Germline V CDR1 and CDR2: ENHRY, SYGVKD. The CDR3 loop reads CAISPGQGNNEQFF. CDR3 coding DNA: TGTGCCATCAGCCCTGGACAGGGTAACAATGAGCAGTTCTTC.

Ten or more counts support this clonotype. The chain is built from TRBV20-1 and TRBJ2-1, with D possibly being TRBD2 (5 bases). Germline CDR1 DFQATT, CDR2 SNEGSKA (reference sequence). The CDR3 is 12 amino acids. Between the trimmed V and J ends, which lost 6 bases and 9 bases, there was a span of 15 bases. This CDR3 is CSALREGSEQFF. The CDR3 coding sequence is TGCAGTGCCCTTCGAGAAGGGAGTGAGCAGTTCTTC.

The chain joins TRBV20-1 to TRBJ2-1; 10 bases are shared with TRBD2. This CDR3 comprises 19 residues. CDR1 and CDR2 (germline): DFQATT, SNEGSKA (reference sequence). V was pared by 0 bases and J by 4 bases, with 15 bases of the junction left unmatched. CDR3 sequence (DNA): TGCAGTGCTAGAGATCTACTAGCGGGGACGAAAAACTCATACAATGAGCAGTTCTTC. As protein: CSARDLLAGTKNSYNEQFF.